This T cell receptor (beta chain) was recovered during a study of CD4 T cells in relation to SARS-CoV-2 and coronaviruses. As for the study in general: PBMCs were cultured with antigen for less than twelve days before TCR beta sequencing. Controls used an HIV-1 Nef peptide pool or no peptide.

Here immunoSEQ multiplex PCR was the method, and the copy in TCRdb shows in-frame clones only, minus some. The table has roughly 31,000 clones, more than 70% seen once. This clone was counted a few times. What it binds is not known. V trimming: 5 bases; J trimming: 0 bases; junction bases outside the gene matches: 7. CDR3 length: 17 residues. CDR1 and CDR2 from the germline V gene are SEHNR and FQNEAQ (reference sequence). CD4+ T cells from unexposed donors were obtained before the COVID-19 pandemic (2011-2018). Isolation of CD4+ T cells took place after about 10 days in culture. Cells permitting, SARS-CoV-2 S/N and four cold-coronavirus spikes were tested on unexposed-donor CD4+ T cells. Cultures held two million PBMCs per well with approximately 9.8 IU/ml IL-2.

The TCR was taken from a human donor in good health. The V gene is TRBV7-9, the J gene TRBJ2-6; 7 bases are a match to TRBD1. Sequencing input: CD4+ T cells from PBMCs, cultured in vitro. For the CDR3, the DNA is TGTGCCAGCAGCCAATGGACAGGTCGCTCTGGGGCCAACGTCCTGACTTTC. Protein product: CASSQWTGRSGANVLTF.